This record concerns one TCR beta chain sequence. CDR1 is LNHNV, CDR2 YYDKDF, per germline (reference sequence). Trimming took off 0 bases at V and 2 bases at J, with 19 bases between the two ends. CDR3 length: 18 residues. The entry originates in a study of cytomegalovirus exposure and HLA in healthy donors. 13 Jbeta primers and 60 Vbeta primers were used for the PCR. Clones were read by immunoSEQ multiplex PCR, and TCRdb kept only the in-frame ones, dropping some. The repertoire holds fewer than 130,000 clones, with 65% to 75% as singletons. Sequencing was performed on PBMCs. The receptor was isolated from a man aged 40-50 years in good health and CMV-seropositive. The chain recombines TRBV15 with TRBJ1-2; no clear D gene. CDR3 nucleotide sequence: TGTGCCACCAGCAGAGATCGCGGGTTGGGGTACGGCAACTATGGCTACACCTTC. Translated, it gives CATSRDRGLGYGNYGYTF.